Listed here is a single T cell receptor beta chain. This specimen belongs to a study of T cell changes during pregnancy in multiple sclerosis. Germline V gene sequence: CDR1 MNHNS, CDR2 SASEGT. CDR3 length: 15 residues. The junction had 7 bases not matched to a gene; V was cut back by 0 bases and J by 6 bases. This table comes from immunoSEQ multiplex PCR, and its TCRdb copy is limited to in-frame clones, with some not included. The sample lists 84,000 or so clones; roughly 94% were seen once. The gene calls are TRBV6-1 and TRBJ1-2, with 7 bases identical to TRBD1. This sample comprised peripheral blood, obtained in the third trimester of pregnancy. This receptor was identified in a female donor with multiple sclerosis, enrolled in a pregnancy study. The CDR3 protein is CASSEASGGGNGYTF. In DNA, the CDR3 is TGTGCCAGCAGTGAAGCTTCGGGAGGGGGCAATGGCTACACCTTC.